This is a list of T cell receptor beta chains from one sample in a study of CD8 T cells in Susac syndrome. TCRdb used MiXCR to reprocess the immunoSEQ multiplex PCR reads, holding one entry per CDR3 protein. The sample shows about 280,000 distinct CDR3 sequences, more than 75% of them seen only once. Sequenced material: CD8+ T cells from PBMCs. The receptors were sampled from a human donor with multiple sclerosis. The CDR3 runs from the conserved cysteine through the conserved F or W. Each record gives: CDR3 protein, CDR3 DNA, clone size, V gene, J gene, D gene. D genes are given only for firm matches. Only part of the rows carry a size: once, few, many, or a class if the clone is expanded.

cdr3_aa: CASRGPGLAGSYSYEQYF
cdr3_nt: TGTGCCAGCAGGGGACCGGGACTAGCGGGATCCTACTCCTACGAGCAGTACTTC
clone_size: NA
v_call: TRBV7-9
j_call: TRBJ2-7
d_call: TRBD2

cdr3_aa: CASTSWIGTENNEQFF
cdr3_nt: TGTGCCAGCACCTCTTGGATAGGGACAGAGAACAATGAGCAGTTCTTC
clone_size: NA
v_call: TRBV28
j_call: TRBJ2-1
d_call: TRBD1

cdr3_aa: CASSRPGLAAYEQYF
cdr3_nt: TGTGCCAGCAGTCGCCCGGGACTAGCGGCCTACGAGCAGTACTTC
clone_size: NA
v_call: TRBV27
j_call: TRBJ2-7
d_call: TRBD2

cdr3_aa: CASSLTGGSHEQFF
cdr3_nt: TGTGCCAGCAGCTTGACAGGGGGATCTCATGAGCAGTTCTTC
clone_size: NA
v_call: TRBV11-2
j_call: TRBJ2-1
d_call: TRBD1

cdr3_aa: CASSFPLAVSTDTQYF
cdr3_nt: TGTGCCAGCAGTTTCCCGCTAGCGGTTAGCACAGATACGCAGTATTTT
clone_size: NA
v_call: TRBV28
j_call: TRBJ2-3
d_call: TRBD2

cdr3_aa: CASRSPRNTEAFF
cdr3_nt: TGTGCCAGCAGATCACCTCGGAACACTGAAGCTTTCTTT
clone_size: NA
v_call: TRBV14
j_call: TRBJ1-1
d_call: NA

cdr3_aa: CASSDGTYTDTQYF
cdr3_nt: TGTGCCAGCAGCGACGGGACATACACAGATACGCAGTATTTT
clone_size: NA
v_call: TRBV9
j_call: TRBJ2-3
d_call: NA

cdr3_aa: CASSPYQGALEPQHF
cdr3_nt: TGTGCCAGCAGTCCCTATCAGGGGGCCCTAGAGCCCCAGCATTTT
clone_size: once
v_call: TRBV27
j_call: TRBJ1-5
d_call: TRBD1

cdr3_aa: CASSMGGARQPQHF
cdr3_nt: TGTGCCAGTAGTATGGGGGGGGCGCGGCAGCCCCAGCATTTT
clone_size: NA
v_call: TRBV19
j_call: TRBJ1-5
d_call: NA

cdr3_aa: CASSLSRAGNTEAFF
cdr3_nt: TGTGCCAGCAGTTTATCGAGGGCGGGAAACACTGAAGCTTTCTTT
clone_size: NA
v_call: TRBV27
j_call: TRBJ1-1
d_call: NA

cdr3_aa: CASGDPGNRGGGTDTQYF
cdr3_nt: TGTGCCAGCGGGGACCCGGGGAACAGGGGAGGTGGCACAGATACGCAGTATTTT
clone_size: NA
v_call: TRBV11-2
j_call: TRBJ2-3
d_call: NA

cdr3_aa: CASSSPTNPSYEQYF
cdr3_nt: TGTGCCAGCAGCTCCCCAACTAACCCCTCCTACGAGCAGTACTTC
clone_size: once
v_call: TRBV7-3
j_call: TRBJ2-7
d_call: NA

cdr3_aa: CASSQDQEAEAYEQYF
cdr3_nt: TGTGCCAGCAGCCAAGATCAGGAAGCGGAGGCCTACGAGCAGTACTTC
clone_size: NA
v_call: TRBV3-1
j_call: TRBJ2-7
d_call: NA

cdr3_aa: CASSLVRRGDQPQHF
cdr3_nt: TGTGCCAGCAGTTTGGTTCGTAGGGGCGATCAGCCCCAGCATTTT
clone_size: NA
v_call: TRBV28
j_call: TRBJ1-5
d_call: NA

cdr3_aa: CASRPQGLRELFF
cdr3_nt: TGTGCCAGCAGACCGCAGGGCCTCCGGGAGCTGTTTTTT
clone_size: NA
v_call: TRBV27
j_call: TRBJ2-2
d_call: NA

cdr3_aa: CASSEGESSYNEQFF
cdr3_nt: TGCGCCAGCTCCGAGGGGGAGAGCTCCTACAATGAGCAGTTCTTC
clone_size: once
v_call: TRBV5-1
j_call: TRBJ2-1
d_call: NA

cdr3_aa: CASSLARRDTQYF
cdr3_nt: TGTGCCAGCAGTTTAGCGCGCCGCGATACGCAGTATTTT
clone_size: NA
v_call: TRBV12-3/TRBV12-4
j_call: TRBJ2-3
d_call: NA

cdr3_aa: CASSQYLRGPYEQYF
cdr3_nt: TGCGCCAGCAGCCAGTACTTGCGGGGACCCTACGAGCAGTACTTC
clone_size: NA
v_call: TRBV4-1
j_call: TRBJ2-7
d_call: NA

cdr3_aa: CASSEGQGLNTEAFF
cdr3_nt: TGTGCCAGCAGCGAGGGACAGGGGCTGAACACTGAAGCTTTCTTT
clone_size: NA
v_call: TRBV9
j_call: TRBJ1-1
d_call: TRBD1

cdr3_aa: CASSSSGGPPYNSPLHF
cdr3_nt: TGTGCCAGCAGCTCGTCAGGGGGCCCCCCCTATAATTCACCCCTCCACTTT
clone_size: NA
v_call: TRBV12-3/TRBV12-4
j_call: TRBJ1-6
d_call: TRBD1

cdr3_aa: CASSPRGLVMNTEAFF
cdr3_nt: TGTGCCAGCTCACCAAGGGGGCTGGTGATGAACACTGAAGCTTTCTTT
clone_size: once
v_call: TRBV18
j_call: TRBJ1-1
d_call: TRBD1

cdr3_aa: CASSIRGSPYEQYF
cdr3_nt: TGTGCCAGTAGTATAAGGGGTAGCCCCTACGAGCAGTACTTC
clone_size: few
v_call: TRBV19
j_call: TRBJ2-7
d_call: NA